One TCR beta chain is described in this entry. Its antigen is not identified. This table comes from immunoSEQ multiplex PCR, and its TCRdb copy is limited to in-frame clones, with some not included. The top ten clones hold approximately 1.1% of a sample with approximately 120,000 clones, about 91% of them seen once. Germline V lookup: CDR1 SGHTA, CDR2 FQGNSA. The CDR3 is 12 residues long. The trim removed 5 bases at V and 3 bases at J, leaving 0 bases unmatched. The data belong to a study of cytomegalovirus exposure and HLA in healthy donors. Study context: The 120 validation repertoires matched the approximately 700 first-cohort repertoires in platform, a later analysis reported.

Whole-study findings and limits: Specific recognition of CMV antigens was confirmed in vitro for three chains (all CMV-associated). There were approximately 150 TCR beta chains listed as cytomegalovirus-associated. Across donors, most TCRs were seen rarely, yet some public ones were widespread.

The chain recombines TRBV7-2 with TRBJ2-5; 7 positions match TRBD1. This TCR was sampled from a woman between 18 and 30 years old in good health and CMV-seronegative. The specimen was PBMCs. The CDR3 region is CASSGTEETQYF. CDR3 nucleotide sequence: TGTGCCAGCAGCGGGACAGAAGAGACCCAGTACTTC.